Described below is a single TCR beta chain sequence and its context. What it binds is not known. V was pared by 0 bases and J by 8 bases, with 5 bases of the junction left unmatched. The germline gives CDR1 SGHAT, CDR2 FQNNGV. CDR3 size: 14 residues. Replicate PCRs from sorted subsets contained around 190 ng DNA, which is some 29,000 T cell genomes. Sequenced by immunoSEQ multiplex PCR; TCRdb stores in-frame clones only, minus some. There are some 900,000 clones in the sample; more than 75% occur only once, and around 1.5% lies in the top ten. The sample originates from a study of shared clonotypes between healthy human individuals. The wider study: CD4 naive and CD4 memory each took three plates per donor, while CD8 naive took two and CD8 memory one. General observations from the study: Clonotypes which were not shared had lower generation probabilities than clonotypes that all four donors shared.

V is TRBV11-2 and J is TRBJ1-2; TRBD1 aligns across 8 bases. The sample was memory CD4+ T cells sorted from blood. This sample's subset: CD45RA-negative fraction. The receptor's source is a young man in good health. The DNA of the CDR3 is TGTGCCAGCAGCTTAGAGCAGGGGGCAGCGGGCTACACCTTC. Translated, it gives CASSLEQGAAGYTF.